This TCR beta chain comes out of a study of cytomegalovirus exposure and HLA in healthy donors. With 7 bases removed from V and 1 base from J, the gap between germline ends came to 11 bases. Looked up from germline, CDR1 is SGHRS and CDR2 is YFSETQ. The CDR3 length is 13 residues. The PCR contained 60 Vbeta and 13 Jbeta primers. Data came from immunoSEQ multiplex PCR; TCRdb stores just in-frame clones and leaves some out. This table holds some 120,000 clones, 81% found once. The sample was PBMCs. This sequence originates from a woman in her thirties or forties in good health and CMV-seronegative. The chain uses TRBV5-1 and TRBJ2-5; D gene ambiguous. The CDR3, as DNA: TGCGCCAGCCCAATCGAGTCCCAAGAGACCCAGTACTTC. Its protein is CASPIESQETQYF.